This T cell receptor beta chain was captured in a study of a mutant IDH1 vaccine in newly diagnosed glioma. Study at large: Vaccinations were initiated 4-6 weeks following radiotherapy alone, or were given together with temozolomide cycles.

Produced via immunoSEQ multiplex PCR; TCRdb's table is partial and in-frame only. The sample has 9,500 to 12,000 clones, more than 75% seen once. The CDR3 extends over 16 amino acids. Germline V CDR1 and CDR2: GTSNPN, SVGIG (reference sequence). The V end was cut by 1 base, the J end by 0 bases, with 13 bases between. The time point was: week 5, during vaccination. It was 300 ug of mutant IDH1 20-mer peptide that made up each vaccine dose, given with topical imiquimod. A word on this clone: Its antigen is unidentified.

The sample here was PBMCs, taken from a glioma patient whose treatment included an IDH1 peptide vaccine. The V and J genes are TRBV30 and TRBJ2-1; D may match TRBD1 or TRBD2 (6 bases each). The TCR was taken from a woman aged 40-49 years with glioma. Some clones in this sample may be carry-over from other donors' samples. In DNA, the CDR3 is TGTGCCTGGAGTGGGGGGGCCTCCAGCTCCTACAATGAGCAGTTCTTC. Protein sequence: CAWSGGASSSYNEQFF.